Listed here are 24 T cell receptor beta chains from one sample, sequenced in a study of CD8 T cells in Susac syndrome. cDNA came from about 0.5 to 1 ug RNA primed by random hexamers. TCRdb analysed the immunoSEQ multiplex PCR reads with MiXCR anew, one entry per CDR3 protein. The sample carries about 300,000 distinct CDR3 sequences, 85% recorded once. Material for sequencing was CD8+ T cells from PBMCs. Receptors originate from a human donor with multiple sclerosis.

The chain is built from TRBV11-2 and TRBJ1-3; TRBD1 is a possible D gene (6 bases). This CDR3 spans 18 amino acids. Trimming stripped 1 base from V and 1 base from J, with 17 bases between. Looked up from germline, CDR1 is SGHAT and CDR2 is FQNNGV. The CDR3 region is CASSLVQGSGRSGNTIYF. The CDR3 DNA reads TGTGCCAGCAGCTTAGTCCAGGGGTCCGGGCGATCTGGAAACACCATATATTTT.

The chain uses TRBV13 and TRBJ2-7, with 11 bases fitting TRBD2. CDR3 size: 15 residues. Trimming took 3 bases from V and 3 from J; bases not matched to a gene: 4. The germline CDR1 and CDR2 sequences are PRHDT and FYEKMQ (reference sequence). This CDR3 is CASSFIAGGVYEQYF. CDR3 sequence (DNA): TGTGCCAGCAGCTTCATAGCGGGAGGGGTCTACGAGCAGTACTTC. The full variable domain, in which reference TRBV13 and TRBJ2-7 provide the parts outside the CDR3, is AAGVIQSPRHLIKEKRETATLKCYPIPRHDTVYWYQQGPGQDPQFLISFYEKMQSDKGSIPDRFSAQQFSDYHSELNMSSLELGDSALYFCASSFIAGGVYEQYFGPGTRLTVT.

This chain joins TRBV7-9 and TRBJ1-1; perhaps TRBD1 as D (6 bases). V was shortened by 1 base and J by 4 bases, with 13 bases between the two germline ends. Germline CDR1 reads SEHNR; CDR2 reads FQNEAQ (reference sequence). This CDR3 is built from 15 residues. DNA for the CDR3: TGTGCCAGCAGCTTAGAGCAGGGGTTGGGCACTGAAGCTTTCTTT. Its protein is CASSLEQGLGTEAFF.

The V and J genes are TRBV9 and TRBJ1-3; 9 bases line up with TRBD1. Germline V gene data show CDR1 as SGDLS and CDR2 as YYNGEE. The CDR3 is 16 amino acids. V lost 5 bases and J lost 5; bases outside the gene matches: 11. The chain's CDR3 is CASSRQGVTARNTIYF. DNA of the CDR3: TGTGCCAGCAGTCGACAGGGGGTAACGGCACGAAACACCATATATTTT.

This clonotype has a handful of counts. This chain uses TRBV7-9 with TRBJ2-7; perhaps TRBD1 as D (5 bases). CDR3 size: 16 residues. Germline V lookup: CDR1 SEHNR, CDR2 FQNEAQ (reference sequence). V was trimmed by 1 base and J by 6 bases, leaving 19 bases between them. The CDR3 DNA sequence: TGTGCCAGCAGCTTAGAACTGGCAGGGAATTGGGGCGAGCAGTACTTC. This codes for CASSLELAGNWGEQYF.

Here the CDR3 DNA reads TGCAGTGCCATGGGACCTTTCTACACCTTC. Translated: CSAMGPFYTF. The chain recombines TRBV20-1 with TRBJ1-2; weak D call: TRBD1 (5 bases). CDR3 length equals 10 residues. V gave up 6 bases and J gave up 10 bases, with 12 bases separating them. Germline values: CDR1 DFQATT, CDR2 SNEGSKA (reference sequence).

V and J are TRBV25-1 and TRBJ1-2, with a tentative D call TRBD1 (5 bases). The V gene lost 6 bases and the J gene lost 4 bases, with 12 bases spanning the gap. The CDR3 is 13 amino acids. Germline CDR1 reads MGHDK; CDR2 reads SYGVNS. The DNA of the CDR3 is TGTGCCAGCAGCCTGGGGGACTTCTATGGCTACACCTTC. The encoded protein is CASSLGDFYGYTF.

The rearrangement links TRBV7-9 to TRBJ2-2, with 12 positions matching TRBD2. Germline loops: CDR1 SEHNR, CDR2 FQNEAQ (reference sequence). V lost 4 bases, J lost 6 bases, and 9 bases stayed unmatched. This CDR3 region has 17 residues. Written as DNA, the CDR3 is TGTGCCAGCAGCTCCCCAAGACTAGCGGGAGAACCCGGGGAGCTGTTTTTT. As protein: CASSSPRLAGEPGELFF.

The V and J genes are TRBV3-1 and TRBJ2-2; 14 bases fit TRBD2. This CDR3 contains 19 residues. Germline lookup yields CDR1 LGHDT and CDR2 YNNKEL (reference sequence). The trim removed 2 bases at V and 5 bases at J, leaving 10 bases unmatched. The CDR3 DNA is TGTGCCAGCAGCCAAAGAGCGTATCGGACTAGCGGGGGGACCGGGGAGCTGTTTTTT. Translated, it gives CASSQRAYRTSGGTGELFF.

The chain joins TRBV3-1 to TRBJ1-1; possible D gene TRBD1, 5 bases. The CDR3 totals 20 residues. Trimming shortened V by 1 base and J by 4 bases, and 28 bases separated the two germline ends. Germline lookup yields CDR1 LGHDT and CDR2 YNNKEL (reference sequence). CDR3 nucleotides: TGTGCCAGCAGCCAAGTCGGGGGTTGGGACCCGCGATACATGGGCACTGAAGCTTTCTTT. Amino acid sequence: CASSQVGGWDPRYMGTEAFF.

This chain uses TRBV9 with TRBJ2-2; D might be TRBD1 or TRBD2, each matching 5 bases. V was cut by 3 bases and J by 4 bases, with 16 bases left in between. CDR1 is SGDLS and CDR2 is YYNGEE in the germline V gene. CDR3 length equals 16 residues. This CDR3 reads CASSDFSPGPTGELFF. The CDR3 DNA sequence: TGTGCCAGCAGCGACTTCTCCCCGGGGCCCACCGGGGAGCTGTTTTTT.

This clonotype showed up just a few times. The chain has TRBV27 and TRBJ2-1; a possible D gene is TRBD2 (6 bases). The CDR3 consists of 14 residues. Germline V lookup: CDR1 MNHEY, CDR2 SMNVEV (reference sequence). Trimming removed 0 bases from V and 7 bases from J, with 10 bases in between. The CDR3 here is CASSLSGTVNEQFF. DNA of the CDR3: TGTGCCAGCAGTTTATCCGGGACTGTAAATGAGCAGTTCTTC.

The table lists this clonotype with a count of one. The V call is TRBV6-5, the J call TRBJ2-2, with D possibly TRBD1 on 6 matching bases. The CDR3 has 15 residues. The V end was cut by 2 bases, the J end by 1 base, with 8 bases between. Germline values: CDR1 MNHEY, CDR2 SVGAGI. The CDR3 DNA reads TGTGCCAGCAGTTACGGGACAATGAACACCGGGGAGCTGTTTTTT. Translation: CASSYGTMNTGELFF.

The chain recombines TRBV28 with TRBJ2-3; no firm D call. The CDR3 is 15 residues long. Trimming removed 3 bases from V and 1 base from J, with 11 bases in between. Germline V gene sequence: CDR1 MDHEN, CDR2 SYDVKM. The CDR3 loop is CASSFIDQGTDTQYF. CDR3 DNA: TGTGCCAGCAGTTTCATCGACCAAGGCACAGATACGCAGTATTTT. The whole variable domain, remainder taken from reference TRBV28 and TRBJ2-3, is DVKVTQSSRYLVKRTGEKVFLECVQDMDHENMFWYRQDPGLGLRLIYFSYDVKMKEKGDIPEGYSVSREKKERFSLILESASTNQTSMYLCASSFIDQGTDTQYFGPGTRLTVL.

The CDR3 DNA is TGTGCCAGCAGTTCCGCCGGGACCCCGCTAGATGAGCAGTTCTTC. Its protein product is CASSSAGTPLDEQFF. The chain recombines TRBV6-5 with TRBJ2-1; D is tentatively TRBD1 or TRBD2 (5 bases each). V lost 4 bases and J 8 bases, leaving 18 bases between the germline ends. Germline CDR1 MNHEY, CDR2 SVGAGI. CDR3 length: 15 amino acids.

The V gene is TRBV27, the J gene TRBJ2-7, with 8 nucleotides matching TRBD1. V lost 2 bases to trimming and J lost 6 bases; unmatched junction nucleotides: 9. Germline V CDR1 and CDR2: MNHEY, SMNVEV (reference sequence). The CDR3 length is 15 residues. The CDR3 loop is CASSLKAAGGGEQYF. The CDR3 nucleotides are TGTGCCAGCAGTTTAAAGGCGGCAGGGGGCGGCGAGCAGTACTTC.

The J gene is TRBJ2-7, the V gene TRBV7-6; no clear D. Germline V gene lookup returns CDR1 SGHVS and CDR2 FNYEAQ. Trimming took off 0 bases at V and 1 base at J, with 7 bases between the two ends. The CDR3 extends over 14 amino acids. The CDR3 region is CASSLAPLSYEQYF. The CDR3 DNA reads as TGTGCCAGCAGCTTAGCCCCTTTATCCTACGAGCAGTACTTC.

This clonotype has only a few counts. The genes are TRBV9 and TRBJ2-7, with 7 bases that match TRBD2. The CDR3 is 15 residues long. Germline V gene sequence: CDR1 SGDLS, CDR2 YYNGEE. J was trimmed by 4 bases and V by 0 bases; bases with no gene match: 7. The CDR3 DNA is TGTGCCAGCAGCGTAGGGGGTAGCGGGTGGTACGAGCAGTACTTC. Protein sequence: CASSVGGSGWYEQYF.

This chain links TRBV29-1 with TRBJ2-7; D possibly corresponds to TRBD2 (5 bases). Trimming removed 1 base at V and 3 bases at J, with 7 bases between. Germline V gene data show CDR1 as SQVTM and CDR2 as ANQGSEA. This CDR3 region has 12 residues. DNA of the CDR3: TGCAGCGTTGAAGGTGACTACTACGAGCAGTACTTC. Translating gives CSVEGDYYEQYF.

This chain uses TRBV30 with TRBJ2-7; D might be TRBD2 (5 bases). Trimming pared 3 bases from V and 1 base from J, leaving 13 bases between. Germline V lookup: CDR1 GTSNPN, CDR2 SVGIG (reference sequence). The CDR3 runs to 14 residues. The CDR3 sequence is CAWSPGIGSYEQYF. The CDR3 coding sequence is TGTGCCTGGAGCCCGGGAATAGGTTCCTACGAGCAGTACTTC. The complete variable domain, with remaining parts taken from reference TRBV30 and TRBJ2-7, reads SQTIHQWPATLVQPVGSPLSLECTVEGTSNPNLYWYRQAAGRGLQLLFYSVGIGQISSEVPQNLSASRPQDRQFILSSKKLLLSDSGFYLCAWSPGIGSYEQYFGPGTRLTVT.

This clonotype showed up just a few times. The rearrangement links TRBV6-5 to TRBJ1-5; D ambiguous. V was shortened by 4 bases and J by 0 bases, with 10 bases between the two germline ends. The CDR3 is 15 amino acids. Per the germline V gene, CDR1 is MNHEY and CDR2 is SVGAGI. In nucleotides, the CDR3 is TGTGCCAGCAGTTCCCCCGACGGTAGCAATCAGCCCCAGCATTTT. Translation: CASSSPDGSNQPQHF.

As DNA, the CDR3 is TGTGCCAGCAGCTCTAGCGGGGGAAGGCGCGAGCAGTACTTC. It specifies CASSSSGGRREQYF. The chain links TRBV5-6 to TRBJ2-7; 10 bases fit TRBD2. Per germline, CDR1 SGHDT and CDR2 YYEEEE. Germline trimming cut 3 bases from V and 6 bases from J; bases unmatched to any gene: 6. The CDR3 consists of 14 residues.

CDR3 region: CSARADPRQGAGITEAFF. In DNA form, the CDR3 reads TGCAGTGCTAGAGCCGACCCCAGACAGGGGGCGGGAATCACTGAAGCTTTCTTT. The V gene is TRBV20-1, the J gene TRBJ1-1, with TRBD1 matching over 10 bases. The CDR3 loop spans 18 amino acids. Germline loops: CDR1 DFQATT, CDR2 SNEGSKA (reference sequence). V was pared by 1 base and J by 4 bases, with 15 bases of the junction left unmatched.

The J gene is TRBJ1-5, the V gene TRBV24-1, with a weak D call TRBD1 (5 bases). Looked up from germline, CDR1 is KGHDR and CDR2 is SFDVKD. This CDR3 is built from 13 residues. Trimming pared 5 bases from V and 7 bases from J, leaving 11 bases between. The CDR3 coding sequence is TGTGCCACCAGTGCGAGGGACGGCCAGCCCCAGCATTTT. Translating it yields CATSARDGQPQHF.